The next 27 T cell receptor beta chains were all read from a single sample in a study of blood T cells in healthy people across ages. A second PCR of roughly 7 to 11 cycles used a sample-barcoded 5' primer and a J-beta primer mix. MiXCR, applied by TCRdb to the 5' RACE reads, yields one record per CDR3 protein. The sample has approximately 800,000 distinct CDR3 sequences, under 30% seen once. A further study also used this sample, focusing on T cells of mothers and their children.

Specimen: blood. The receptors come from a boy younger than 18 in good health.

The genes are TRBV29-1 and TRBJ2-1; D gene uncertain. Germline-derived CDR1 and CDR2 are SQVTM and ANQGSEA. Trimming stripped 6 bases from V and 9 bases from J, with 12 bases between. The CDR3 spans 11 residues. The CDR3 DNA reads as TGCAGCGTCCTCTCAGTTCCTGAGCAGTTCTTC. The encoded protein is CSVLSVPEQFF.

CDR3 loop: CSAEHSWVAQNEQFF. CDR3 nucleotides: TGCAGTGCCGAGCACTCCTGGGTTGCACAAAATGAGCAGTTCTTC. This sequence joins TRBV20-1 and TRBJ2-5, with D unclear. The J call may be wrong; the DNA end is better matched by TRBJ2-1. CDR3 length: 15 residues. Germline V gives CDR1 DFQATT, CDR2 SNEGSKA (reference sequence).

The CDR3 loop reads CASNSLRGGGGYTF. In DNA, the CDR3 is TGTGCCAGCAACTCCCTAAGGGGGGGAGGAGGCTACACCTTC. The V and J genes are TRBV28 and TRBJ1-2; D might be TRBD1 (6 bases). Germline assignment: CDR1 MDHEN and CDR2 SYDVKM. This CDR3 has 14 amino acids. V lost 7 bases, J lost 8 bases, and 20 bases lay in between.

This clonotype appeared a few times. CDR3 bases: TGTGCCAGCAGTCCCGGACAGGGGGCAAGAGATACGCAGTATTTT. It yields the protein CASSPGQGARDTQYF. The chain carries TRBV12-3 or TRBV12-4 and TRBJ2-3; 11 nucleotides agree with TRBD1. After removal of 5 bases from V and 5 bases from J, the junction contained 6 bases not matched to a gene. The CDR3 consists of 15 residues.

CDR3 bases: TGTGCCAGCAGTCCCGCGAGGAACTATGGCTACACCTTC. Translating it yields CASSPARNYGYTF. The V and J genes are TRBV11-1 and TRBJ1-2; D gene unclear. This CDR3 has 13 amino acids. Per germline, CDR1 SGHAT and CDR2 FQDESV (reference sequence). Trimming took 6 bases from V and 2 from J, leaving 10 bases between them.

This clonotype was recorded a few times. The gene calls are TRBV28 and TRBJ1-2; D is perhaps TRBD1 (5 bases). Trimming stripped 7 bases from V and 1 base from J, with 13 bases between. Germline V gives CDR1 MDHEN, CDR2 SYDVKM. The CDR3 has 14 amino acids. The CDR3 loop is CASTLTEFNYGYTF. For the CDR3, the DNA is TGTGCCAGCACGTTGACAGAGTTTAACTATGGCTACACCTTC.

The chain couples TRBV5-1 to TRBJ2-3; D is unclear. Trimming removed 0 bases from V and 2 bases from J, with 10 bases in between. Per germline, CDR1 SGHRS and CDR2 YFSETQ. The CDR3 spans 15 residues. In nucleotides, the CDR3 is TGCGCCAGCAGCTTGGAAGTTCCCAACACAGATACGCAGTATTTT. The encoded protein is CASSLEVPNTDTQYF.

This clonotype was counted a few times. V is TRBV7-3 and J is TRBJ2-5; maybe TRBD1 (6 bases). Germline V gene sequence: CDR1 SGHTA, CDR2 FQGTGA. The CDR3 consists of 14 residues. Trimming stripped 1 base from V and 2 bases from J, with 8 bases between. CDR3 loop: CASSLNGQQETQYF. The CDR3 coding sequence is TGTGCCAGCAGCTTAAACGGACAGCAAGAGACCCAGTACTTC.

This clonotype appeared a few times. The junction differs from germline at one of its ends, possibly a read error. The chain recombines TRBV28 with TRBJ1-6; no reliable D call. Germline V gives CDR1 MDHEN, CDR2 SYDVKM. The CDR3 is 12 residues long. The CDR3 DNA follows: TGTGCCAGCAGGTCCCCTAATACACCCCTCCACTTT. Amino acids: CASRSPNTPLHF.

Only a few counts were recorded for this clonotype. The chain recombines TRBV2 with TRBJ1-2; TRBD1 matches 7 bases. The trim removed 7 bases at V and 4 bases at J, leaving 9 bases unmatched. The CDR3 has 14 residues. In germline, CDR1 is SNHLY, CDR2 FYNNEI. CDR3 sequence (DNA): TGTGCCAGCACTAGACAGGGCTCAGGCTATGGCTACACCTTC. Protein sequence: CASTRQGSGYGYTF.

This clonotype was seen only a few times. The CDR3 is CSVLRGGETQYF. CDR3 in DNA: TGCAGCGTTCTGCGGGGGGGAGAGACCCAGTACTTC. J is TRBJ2-1 and V is TRBV29-1; 9 bases agree with TRBD2. The J call may not be correct, given that the DNA end is closer to TRBJ2-5. CDR3 length: 12 amino acids. Germline loops: CDR1 SQVTM, CDR2 ANQGSEA.

This clonotype was seen just once. The gene calls are TRBV12-3 or TRBV12-4 and TRBJ2-5; D is unclear. The end of the DNA is better explained by TRBJ2-1, so the J call may be wrong. The CDR3 runs to 13 residues. The CDR3: CASSTHKGNEQFF. CDR3 bases: TGTGCCAGCAGTACGCATAAAGGCAATGAGCAGTTCTTC.

V usage is TRBV6-5 and J usage is TRBJ1-1; D is ambiguous. Per the germline V gene, CDR1 is MNHEY and CDR2 is SVGAGI. The V end was cut by 5 bases, the J end by 5 bases, with 15 bases between. This CDR3 contains 14 residues. CDR3 sequence: CASSPLGVRTEAFF. The DNA of the CDR3 is TGTGCCAGCAGTCCTCTTGGGGTAAGGACTGAAGCTTTCTTT.

The chain combines TRBV6-2 or TRBV6-3 with TRBJ2-7, with D unclear. The CDR3 has 12 residues. With 2 bases removed from V and 6 bases from J, the gap between germline ends came to 8 bases. CDR1 and CDR2 from the germline V gene are MNHEY and SVGEGT. The CDR3 sequence: CASSYPPSEQYF. DNA of the CDR3: TGTGCCAGCAGTTACCCCCCGAGCGAGCAGTACTTC.

This rearrangement joins TRBV7-4 to TRBJ1-4, with no clear D. The germline V gene encodes CDR1 SGHVT and CDR2 SQSDAQ. CDR3 size: 15 residues. Trimming cost V 1 base and J 9 bases, with 15 bases left between them. The CDR3 reads CASSLEARTGKKLFF. DNA of the CDR3: TGTGCCAGCAGCTTAGAGGCCCGGACGGGAAAAAAACTGTTTTTT.

The rearrangement links TRBV20-1 to TRBJ2-5; possibly TRBD2 for D (6 bases). CDR3 length: 13 residues. Germline CDR1 and CDR2: DFQATT and SNEGSKA (reference sequence). V was pared by 0 bases and J by 11 bases, with 16 bases between. For the CDR3, the DNA is TGCAGTGCTAGAGATCCTATTCGAGGGAGGCAGTACTTC. Protein product: CSARDPIRGRQYF.

This clonotype was observed a handful of times. This chain connects TRBV7-6 to TRBJ1-6; D not resolved. CDR3 length equals 16 residues. From germline, CDR1 is SGHVS and CDR2 FNYEAQ. Trimming took 1 base from V and 6 from J, leaving 13 bases between them. CDR3 DNA sequence: TGTGCCAGCAGCTTAGGCATACAGCCTTCTAATTCACCCCTCCACTTT. This sequence encodes CASSLGIQPSNSPLHF.

The sample holds a few counts of this clonotype. The chain combines TRBV25-1 with TRBJ2-7, with D possibly TRBD2 on 6 matching bases. From germline, CDR1 is MGHDK and CDR2 SYGVNS. The length of the CDR3 is 14 residues. V was cut by 2 bases and J by 2 bases, with 10 bases left in between. CDR3 protein: CASSEGGKAYEQYF. Here the CDR3 DNA reads TGTGCCAGCAGTGAAGGGGGGAAAGCCTACGAGCAGTACTTC.

The chain links TRBV4-1 to TRBJ2-5; 7 nucleotides match TRBD2. Germline CDR1 and CDR2: MGHRA and YSYEKL. V shed 3 bases and J 3 bases; nucleotides not matched to a gene: 13. The CDR3 spans 17 residues. DNA for the CDR3: TGCGCCAGCAGCCAGGGCCGGTCGGGGGGATTGGAAGAGACCCAGTACTTC. It specifies CASSQGRSGGLEETQYF.

CDR3 DNA sequence: TGTGCCAGCAGTGAACTACGGACGGGTGCTAGCTCCTACAATGAGCAGTTCTTC. This sequence encodes CASSELRTGASSYNEQFF. This chain connects TRBV6-1 to TRBJ2-1; no firm D call. The CDR3 loop spans 18 amino acids. CDR1 is MNHNS and CDR2 is SASEGT in the germline V gene. Trimming removed 2 bases at V and 0 bases at J, with 17 bases between.

The rearrangement uses TRBV20-1 and TRBJ2-3; 9 bases agree with TRBD2. V lost 6 bases, J lost 6 bases, and 7 bases stayed unmatched. Germline V gene data show CDR1 as DFQATT and CDR2 as SNEGSKA (reference sequence). This CDR3 spans 13 amino acids. The CDR3 protein is CSAPSGDPDTQYF. CDR3 DNA: TGCAGTGCGCCTAGCGGGGACCCGGATACGCAGTATTTT.

In this sample, this clonotype turned up a few times. The chain employs TRBV20-1 and TRBJ2-5, with D uncertain. CDR1 and CDR2 from the germline V gene are DFQATT and SNEGSKA (reference sequence). Trimming took off 3 bases at V and 0 bases at J, with 8 bases between the two ends. This CDR3 is built from 13 residues. DNA of the CDR3: TGCAGTGCTAGGTTCAGCAACCAAGAGACCCAGTACTTC. This translates into CSARFSNQETQYF.

V and J are TRBV12-3 or TRBV12-4 and TRBJ1-5; a possible D gene is TRBD1 (5 bases). Trimming took 7 bases from V and 4 from J, leaving 14 bases between them. The CDR3 totals 14 residues. CDR3 nucleotides: TGTGCCAGCACCTTTAATGACAGAAATCAGCCCCAGCATTTT. Encoded protein: CASTFNDRNQPQHF.

About this clonotype itself: Relative to the germline gene, one junction end is altered; a read error may explain this. The chain uses TRBV2 and TRBJ2-3, with 10 bases identical to TRBD2. CDR1 SNHLY and CDR2 FYNNEI come from the germline V gene. This CDR3 spans 15 amino acids. The DNA of the CDR3 is TGTGCCGGCAGCTTTAGCGGGGGGACCACAGATACGCAGTATTTT. Its protein is CAGSFSGGTTDTQYF. The variable domain in full, completed from reference TRBV2 and TRBJ2-3, reads EPEVTQTPSHQVTQMGQEVILRCVPISNHLYFYWYRQILGQKVEFLVSFYNNEISEKSEIFDDQFSVERPDGSNFTLKIRSTKLEDSAMYFCAGSFSGGTTDTQYFGPGTRLTVL.

V gene TRBV7-3 combines with J gene TRBJ2-3, with TRBD1 identical over 8 bases. V shed 2 bases, J shed 1 base, and the junction held 11 bases outside the gene matches. The CDR3 has 18 residues. The V gene's germline CDR1 is SGHTA and CDR2 FQGTGA. CDR3 DNA sequence: TGTGCCAGCAGCTTAGGCCAGGGGGCCGTACCAGGCACAGATACGCAGTATTTT. Its protein is CASSLGQGAVPGTDTQYF.

There are a few counts of this clonotype. The rearrangement links TRBV20-1 to TRBJ2-7, with TRBD1 identical over 8 bases. With 5 bases clipped from V and 5 bases from J, the junction kept 2 bases outside the gene matches. This CDR3 comprises 11 residues. Germline V gene sequence: CDR1 DFQATT, CDR2 SNEGSKA (reference sequence). The CDR3 DNA is TGCAGTGCTGCACAGGGGGACGAGCAGTACTTC. Its translation is CSAAQGDEQYF.

CDR3 sequence reads: CASSPGDRGGKGSGANVLTF. The CDR3 DNA sequence: TGTGCCAGCAGTCCCGGGGACAGGGGCGGGAAAGGATCCGGGGCCAACGTCCTGACTTTC. The J gene is TRBJ2-6, the V gene TRBV6-1; TRBD1 matches at 10 bases. V shed 5 bases and J 4 bases; nucleotides not matched to a gene: 17. Germline assignment: CDR1 MNHNS and CDR2 SASEGT. The CDR3 contains 20 residues.